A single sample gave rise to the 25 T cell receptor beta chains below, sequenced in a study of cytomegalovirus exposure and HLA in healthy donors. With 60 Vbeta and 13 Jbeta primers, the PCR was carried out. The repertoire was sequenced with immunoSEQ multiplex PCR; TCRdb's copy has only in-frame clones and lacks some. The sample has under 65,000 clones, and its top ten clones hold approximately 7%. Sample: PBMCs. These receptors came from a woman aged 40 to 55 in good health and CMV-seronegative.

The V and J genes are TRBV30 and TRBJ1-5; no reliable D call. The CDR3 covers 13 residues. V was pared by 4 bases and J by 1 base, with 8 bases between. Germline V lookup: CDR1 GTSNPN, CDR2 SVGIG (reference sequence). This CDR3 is CAWNPGSNQPQHF. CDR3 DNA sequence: TGTGCCTGGAACCCCGGGAGCAATCAGCCCCAGCATTTT.

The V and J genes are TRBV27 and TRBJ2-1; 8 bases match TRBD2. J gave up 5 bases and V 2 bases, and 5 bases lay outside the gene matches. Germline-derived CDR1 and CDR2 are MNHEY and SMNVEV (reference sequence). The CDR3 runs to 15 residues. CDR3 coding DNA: TGTGCCAGCAGTTTAGTTAGCGGGATAAACAATGAGCAGTTCTTC. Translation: CASSLVSGINNEQFF.

CDR3 nucleotide sequence: TGTGCCGCCGGCGGCCCGGAGGGAACTAATGAAAAACTGTTTTTT. This codes for CAAGGPEGTNEKLFF. This rearrangement joins TRBV19 to TRBJ1-4; the D is unclear. V gave up 11 bases and J gave up 1 base, with 17 bases separating them. The CDR3 totals 15 residues. Germline V gene sequence: CDR1 LNHDA, CDR2 SQIVND (reference sequence).

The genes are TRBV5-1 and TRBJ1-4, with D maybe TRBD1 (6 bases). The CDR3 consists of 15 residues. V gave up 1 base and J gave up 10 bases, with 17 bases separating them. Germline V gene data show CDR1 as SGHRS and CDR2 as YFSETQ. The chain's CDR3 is CASSLRPTEGGKLFF. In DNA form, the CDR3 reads TGCGCCAGCAGCTTGCGGCCTACAGAAGGGGGAAAACTGTTTTTT.

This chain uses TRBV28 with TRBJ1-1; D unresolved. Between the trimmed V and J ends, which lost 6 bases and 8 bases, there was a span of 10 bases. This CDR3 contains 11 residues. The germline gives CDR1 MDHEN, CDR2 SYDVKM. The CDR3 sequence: CASSVPREAFF. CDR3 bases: TGTGCCAGCAGCGTACCCAGGGAAGCTTTCTTT.

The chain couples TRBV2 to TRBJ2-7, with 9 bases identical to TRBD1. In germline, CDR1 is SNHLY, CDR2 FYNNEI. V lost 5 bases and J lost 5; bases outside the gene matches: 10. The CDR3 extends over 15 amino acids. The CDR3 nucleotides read TGTGCCAGCAGTTTGGACAGGGGCGCCTCGGACGAGCAGTACTTC. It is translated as CASSLDRGASDEQYF.

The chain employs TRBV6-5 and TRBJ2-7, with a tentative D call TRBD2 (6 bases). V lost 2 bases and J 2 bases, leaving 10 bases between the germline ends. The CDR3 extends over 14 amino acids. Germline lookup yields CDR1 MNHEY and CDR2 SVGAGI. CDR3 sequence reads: CASSYGRDAYEQYF. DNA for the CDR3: TGTGCCAGCAGTTACGGGCGGGATGCCTACGAGCAGTACTTC.

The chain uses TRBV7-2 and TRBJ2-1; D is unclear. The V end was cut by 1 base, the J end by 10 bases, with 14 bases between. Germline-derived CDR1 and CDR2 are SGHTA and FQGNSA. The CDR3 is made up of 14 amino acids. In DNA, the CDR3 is TGTGCCAGCAGCTTAGATCTTGCGGTTGGAGAGCAGTTCTTC. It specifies CASSLDLAVGEQFF. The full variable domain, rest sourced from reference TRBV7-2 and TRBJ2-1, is GAGVSQSPSNKVTEKGKDVELRCDPISGHTALYWYRQSLGQGLEFLIYFQGNSAPDKSGLPSDRFSAERTGGSVSTLTIQRTQQEDSAVYLCASSLDLAVGEQFFGPGTRLTVL.

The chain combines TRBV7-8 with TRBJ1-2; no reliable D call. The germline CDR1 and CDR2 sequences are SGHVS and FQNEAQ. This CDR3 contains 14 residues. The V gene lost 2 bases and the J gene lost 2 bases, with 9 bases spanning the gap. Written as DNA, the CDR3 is TGTGCCAGCAGCTTACAGGTGGCAAACTATGGCTACACCTTC. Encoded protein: CASSLQVANYGYTF.

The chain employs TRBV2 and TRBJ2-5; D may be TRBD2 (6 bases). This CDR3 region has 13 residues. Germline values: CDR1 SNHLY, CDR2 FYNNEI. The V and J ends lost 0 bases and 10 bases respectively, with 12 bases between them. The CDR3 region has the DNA TGTGCCAGCAGTGAAGCACTAGGAGGGAGCCAGTACTTC. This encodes CASSEALGGSQYF.

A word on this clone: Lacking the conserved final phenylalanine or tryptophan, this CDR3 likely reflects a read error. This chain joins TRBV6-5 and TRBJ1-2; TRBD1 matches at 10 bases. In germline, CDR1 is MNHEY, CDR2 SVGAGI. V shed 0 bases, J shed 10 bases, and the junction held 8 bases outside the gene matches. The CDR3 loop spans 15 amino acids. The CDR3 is CASSYSGTGEGAYTL. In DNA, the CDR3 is TGTGCCAGCAGTTACTCAGGGACAGGGGAAGGCGCCTACACCCTC.

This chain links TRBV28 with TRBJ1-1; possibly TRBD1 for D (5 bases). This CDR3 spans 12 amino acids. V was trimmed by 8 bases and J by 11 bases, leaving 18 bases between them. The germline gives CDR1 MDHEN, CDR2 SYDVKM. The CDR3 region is CASLVPRGEAFF. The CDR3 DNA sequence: TGTGCCAGCCTCGTTCCACGGGGGGAGGCTTTCTTT. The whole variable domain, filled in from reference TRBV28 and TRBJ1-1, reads DVKVTQSSRYLVKRTGEKVFLECVQDMDHENMFWYRQDPGLGLRLIYFSYDVKMKEKGDIPEGYSVSREKKERFSLILESASTNQTSMYLCASLVPRGEAFFGQGTRLTVV.

The CDR3 protein is CASSLDWGLSSYEQYF. CDR3 sequence (DNA): TGCGCCAGCAGCTTGGATTGGGGGCTCAGCTCCTACGAGCAGTACTTC. The chain employs TRBV5-1 and TRBJ2-7, with a tentative D call TRBD1 (6 bases). CDR3 size: 16 residues. The V end lost 0 bases, the J end lost 0 bases, and 13 bases lay between the germline ends. Per the germline V gene, CDR1 is SGHRS and CDR2 is YFSETQ.

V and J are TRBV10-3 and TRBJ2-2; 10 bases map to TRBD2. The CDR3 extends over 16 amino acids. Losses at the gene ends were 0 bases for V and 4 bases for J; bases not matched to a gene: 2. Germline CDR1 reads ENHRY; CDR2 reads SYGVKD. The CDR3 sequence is CAISESRLAGTGELFF. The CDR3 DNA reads TGTGCCATCAGTGAGTCGAGACTAGCGGGCACCGGGGAGCTGTTTTTT.

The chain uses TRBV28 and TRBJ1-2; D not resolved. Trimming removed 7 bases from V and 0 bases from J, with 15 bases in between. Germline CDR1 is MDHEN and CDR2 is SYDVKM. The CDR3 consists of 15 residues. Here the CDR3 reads CASTYSPLTNYGYTF. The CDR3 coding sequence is TGTGCCAGCACCTACTCACCCTTAACTAACTATGGCTACACCTTC.

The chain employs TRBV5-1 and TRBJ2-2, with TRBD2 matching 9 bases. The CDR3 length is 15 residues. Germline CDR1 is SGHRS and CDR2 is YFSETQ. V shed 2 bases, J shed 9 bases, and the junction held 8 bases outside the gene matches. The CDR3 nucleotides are TGCGCCAGCAGCTTCACGGCGGGGGGGCCCTGGGAGCTGTTTTTT. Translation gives CASSFTAGGPWELFF.

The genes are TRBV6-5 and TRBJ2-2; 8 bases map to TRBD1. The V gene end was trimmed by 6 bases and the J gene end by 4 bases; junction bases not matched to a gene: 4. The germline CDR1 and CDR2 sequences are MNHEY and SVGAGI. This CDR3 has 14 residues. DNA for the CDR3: TGTGCCAGCAGGGGACAGGCGGTCACCGGGGAGCTGTTTTTT. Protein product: CASRGQAVTGELFF.

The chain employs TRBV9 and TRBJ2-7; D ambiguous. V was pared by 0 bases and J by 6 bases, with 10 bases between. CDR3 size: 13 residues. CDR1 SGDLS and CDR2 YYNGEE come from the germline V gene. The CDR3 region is CASSVGSGFEQYF. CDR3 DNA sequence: TGTGCCAGCAGCGTAGGGTCCGGGTTCGAGCAGTACTTC.

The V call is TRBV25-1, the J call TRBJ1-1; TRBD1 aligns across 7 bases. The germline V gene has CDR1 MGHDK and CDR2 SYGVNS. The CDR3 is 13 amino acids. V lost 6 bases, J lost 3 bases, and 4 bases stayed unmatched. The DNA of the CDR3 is TGTGCCAGCAGATCAGGGGGAGACACTGAAGCTTTCTTT. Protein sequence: CASRSGGDTEAFF. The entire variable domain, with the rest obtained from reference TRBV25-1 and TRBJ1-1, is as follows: EADIYQTPRYLVIGTGKKITLECSQTMGHDKMYWYQQDPGMELHLIHYSYGVNSTEKGDLSSESTVSRIRTEHFPLTLESARPSHTSQYLCASRSGGDTEAFFGQGTRLTVV.

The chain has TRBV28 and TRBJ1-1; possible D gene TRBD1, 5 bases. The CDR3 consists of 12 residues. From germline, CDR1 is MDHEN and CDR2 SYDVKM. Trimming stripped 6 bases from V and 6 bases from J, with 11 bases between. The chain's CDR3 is CASRFTGSEAFF. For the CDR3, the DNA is TGTGCCAGCAGATTCACAGGATCTGAAGCTTTCTTT.

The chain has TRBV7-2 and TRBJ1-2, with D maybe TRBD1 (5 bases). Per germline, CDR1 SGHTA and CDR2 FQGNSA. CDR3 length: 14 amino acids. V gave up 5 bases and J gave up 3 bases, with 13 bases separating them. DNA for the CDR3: TGTGCCAGCAGCCTTGGGGGGAGGGACTATGGCTACACCTTC. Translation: CASSLGGRDYGYTF.

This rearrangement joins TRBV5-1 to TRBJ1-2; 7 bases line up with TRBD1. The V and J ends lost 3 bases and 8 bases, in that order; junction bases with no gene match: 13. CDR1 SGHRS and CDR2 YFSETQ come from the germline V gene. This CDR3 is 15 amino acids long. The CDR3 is CASSSGQSMIGGYTF. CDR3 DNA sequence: TGCGCCAGCAGCTCGGGACAGTCGATGATCGGCGGCTACACCTTC.

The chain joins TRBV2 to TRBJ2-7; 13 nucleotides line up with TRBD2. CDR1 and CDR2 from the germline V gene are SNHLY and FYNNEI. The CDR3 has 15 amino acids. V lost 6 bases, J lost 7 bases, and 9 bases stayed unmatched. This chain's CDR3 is CASRAGTSGVREQYF. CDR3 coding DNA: TGTGCCAGCAGAGCCGGGACTAGCGGGGTCAGGGAGCAGTACTTC.

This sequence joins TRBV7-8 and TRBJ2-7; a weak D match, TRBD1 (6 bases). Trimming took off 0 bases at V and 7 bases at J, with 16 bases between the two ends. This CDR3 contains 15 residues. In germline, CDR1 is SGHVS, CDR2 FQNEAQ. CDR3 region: CASSLAGAWTEEQYF. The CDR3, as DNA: TGTGCCAGCAGCTTAGCGGGGGCTTGGACGGAAGAGCAGTACTTC.

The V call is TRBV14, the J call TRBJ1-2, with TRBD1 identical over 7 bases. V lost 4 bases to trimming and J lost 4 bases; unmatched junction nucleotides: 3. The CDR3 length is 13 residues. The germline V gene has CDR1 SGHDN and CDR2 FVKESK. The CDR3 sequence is CASSRGQAYGYTF. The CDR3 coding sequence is TGTGCCAGCAGCCGCGGACAGGCCTATGGCTACACCTTC.